This T cell receptor (beta chain) was captured in a study of blood T cell repertoires in COVID-19. Across the whole study: Sites across the United States, Italy and Spain contributed samples from acute and convalescent COVID-19.

Those enrolled in Seattle joined during active infection and were followed longitudinally afterward. Original data processing: Amplification from reference gene primers served as the basis for estimated nucleated cell counts. Here immunoSEQ multiplex PCR was the method, and the copy in TCRdb shows in-frame clones only, minus some. V, J and clone size were drawn from that table, and D and trimming were deduced from the DNA. The sample has more than 60,000 clones; 84% are singletons. The receptor's source is a man between 45 and 60 years old with COVID-19, enrolled during active disease. Sequenced input: peripheral blood.

The CDR3 here is CASSQGLAGGIPDTQYF. The CDR3 DNA follows: TGCGCCAGCAGCCAGGGACTAGCGGGGGGCATCCCAGATACGCAGTATTTT. This rearrangement joins TRBV4-3 to TRBJ2-3; 15 bases are a match to TRBD2. The CDR3 has 17 residues. Germline V gene lookup returns CDR1 LGHNA and CDR2 YSLEER. V dropped 3 bases and J dropped 4; count of bases not matched to a gene: 5.